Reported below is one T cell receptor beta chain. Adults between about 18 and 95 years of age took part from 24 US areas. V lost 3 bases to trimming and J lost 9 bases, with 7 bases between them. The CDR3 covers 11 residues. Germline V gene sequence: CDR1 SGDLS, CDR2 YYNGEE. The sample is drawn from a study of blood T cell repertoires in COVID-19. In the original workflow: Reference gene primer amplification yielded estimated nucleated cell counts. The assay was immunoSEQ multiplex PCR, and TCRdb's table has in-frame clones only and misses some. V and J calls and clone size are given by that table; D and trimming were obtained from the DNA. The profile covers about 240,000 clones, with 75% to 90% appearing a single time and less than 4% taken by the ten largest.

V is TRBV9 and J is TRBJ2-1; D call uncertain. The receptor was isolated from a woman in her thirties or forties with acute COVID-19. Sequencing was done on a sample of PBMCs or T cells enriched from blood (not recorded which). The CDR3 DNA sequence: TGTGCCAGCAGCGCTTCAGGTGAGCAGTTCTTC. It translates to CASSASGEQFF.